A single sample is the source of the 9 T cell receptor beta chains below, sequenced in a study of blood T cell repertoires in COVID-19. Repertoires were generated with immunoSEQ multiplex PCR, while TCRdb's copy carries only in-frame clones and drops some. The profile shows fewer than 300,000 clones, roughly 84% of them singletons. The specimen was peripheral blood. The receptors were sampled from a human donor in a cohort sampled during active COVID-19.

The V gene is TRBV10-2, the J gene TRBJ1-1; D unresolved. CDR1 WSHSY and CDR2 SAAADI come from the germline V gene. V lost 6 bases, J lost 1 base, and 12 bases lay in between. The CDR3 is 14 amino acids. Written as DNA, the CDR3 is TGCGCCAGCAGCCGCTTTCAGTCGAACACTGAAGCTTTCTTT. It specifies CASSRFQSNTEAFF.

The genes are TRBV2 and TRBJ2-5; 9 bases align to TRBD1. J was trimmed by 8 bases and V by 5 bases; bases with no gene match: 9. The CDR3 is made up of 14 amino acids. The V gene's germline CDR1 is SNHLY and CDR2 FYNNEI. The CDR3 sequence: CASSIQGADGTQYF. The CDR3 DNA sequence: TGTGCCAGCAGTATACAGGGGGCGGACGGTACCCAGTACTTC. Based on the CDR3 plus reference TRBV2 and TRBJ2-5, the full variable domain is EPEVTQTPSHQVTQMGQEVILRCVPISNHLYFYWYRQILGQKVEFLVSFYNNEISEKSEIFDDQFSVERPDGSNFTLKIRSTKLEDSAMYFCASSIQGADGTQYFGPGTRLLVL.

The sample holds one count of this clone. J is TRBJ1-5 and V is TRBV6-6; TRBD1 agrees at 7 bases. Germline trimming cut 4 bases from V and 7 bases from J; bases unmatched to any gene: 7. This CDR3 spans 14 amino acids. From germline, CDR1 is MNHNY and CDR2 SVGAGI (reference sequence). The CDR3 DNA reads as TGTGCCAGCAGTTCCGGGACAGTCAGCCAGCCCCAGCATTTT. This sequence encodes CASSSGTVSQPQHF.

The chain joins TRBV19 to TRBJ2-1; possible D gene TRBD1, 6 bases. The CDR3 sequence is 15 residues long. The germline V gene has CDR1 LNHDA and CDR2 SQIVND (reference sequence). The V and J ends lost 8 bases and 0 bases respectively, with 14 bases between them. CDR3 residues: CASAETGSSYNEQFF. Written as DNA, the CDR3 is TGTGCCAGTGCCGAAACAGGGAGCTCCTACAATGAGCAGTTCTTC.

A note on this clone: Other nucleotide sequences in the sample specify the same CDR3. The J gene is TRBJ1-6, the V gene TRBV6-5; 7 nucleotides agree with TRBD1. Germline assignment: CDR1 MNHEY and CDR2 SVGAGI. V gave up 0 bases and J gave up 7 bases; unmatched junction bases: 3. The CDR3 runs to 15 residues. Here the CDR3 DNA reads TGTGCCAGCAGTTACTCAGGGGGCGGGAATTCACCCCTCCACTTT. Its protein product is CASSYSGGGNSPLHF.

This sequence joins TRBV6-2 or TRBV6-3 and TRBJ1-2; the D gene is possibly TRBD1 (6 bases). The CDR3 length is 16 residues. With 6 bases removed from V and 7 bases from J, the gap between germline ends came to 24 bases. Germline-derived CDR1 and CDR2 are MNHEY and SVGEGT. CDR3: CASSPKVRDIWSGYTF. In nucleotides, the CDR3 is TGTGCCAGCAGCCCAAAGGTCCGGGACATATGGTCTGGCTACACCTTC.

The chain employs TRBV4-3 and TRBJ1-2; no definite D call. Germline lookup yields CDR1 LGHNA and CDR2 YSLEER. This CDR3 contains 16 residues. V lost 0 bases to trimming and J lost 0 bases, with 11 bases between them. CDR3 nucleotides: TGCGCCAGCAGCCAAGATATTGGCGGTCCTAACTATGGCTACACCTTC. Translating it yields CASSQDIGGPNYGYTF.

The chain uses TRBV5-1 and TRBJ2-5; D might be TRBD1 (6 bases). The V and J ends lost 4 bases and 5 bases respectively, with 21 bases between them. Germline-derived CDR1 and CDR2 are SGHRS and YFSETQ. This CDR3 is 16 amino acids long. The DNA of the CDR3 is TGCGCCAGCAGCATGCATCCAGGGGCTCCCCGGGAGACCCAGTACTTC. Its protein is CASSMHPGAPRETQYF.

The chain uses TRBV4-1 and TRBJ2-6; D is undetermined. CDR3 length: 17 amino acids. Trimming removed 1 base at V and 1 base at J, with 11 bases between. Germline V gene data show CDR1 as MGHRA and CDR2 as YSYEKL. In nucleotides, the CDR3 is TGCGCCAGCAGCCAAGGATTCCGGAGTTCTGGGGCCAACGTCCTGACTTTC. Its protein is CASSQGFRSSGANVLTF.